This T cell receptor (beta chain) derives from a study of blood T cells in healthy people across ages. Primers used in a second PCR of roughly 6 to 11 cycles were a sample-barcoded 5' primer and a J-beta primer mix. TCRdb re-called the 5' RACE reads through MiXCR, storing one row per CDR3 protein. This repertoire shows 1.2 million to 1.5 million distinct CDR3 sequences, 45% to 70% found once; its top ten account for over 5%. Material for sequencing was blood. The receptor was isolated from a man between 18 and 29 years old in good health.

As DNA, the CDR3 is TGCAGTGCCAGGGGACACTCGACCGCGAACACCGGGGAGCTGTTTTTT. Protein sequence: CSARGHSTANTGELFF. This chain joins TRBV20-1 and TRBJ2-2; tentative D call: TRBD1 (6 bases). Germline lookup yields CDR1 DFQATT and CDR2 SNEGSKA (reference sequence). This CDR3 is built from 16 residues. Trimming cost V 6 bases and J 0 bases, with 17 bases left between them.